This T cell receptor beta chain originates from a study of cytotoxic CD8 clonotypes in ibrutinib-treated CLL. Study-level information: Sequenced samples delivered averages of around 250,000 productive templates and 75,000 to 95,000 productive rearrangements.

Investigators sourced approximately 1.8 micrograms of genomic DNA from cryopreserved PBMCs for TCR beta libraries. The sequencing depth, 1 in 200,000 to 1 in 1 million T cells, was the target. Libraries were prepared by immunoSEQ multiplex PCR; TCRdb keeps only in-frame clonotypes and omits some of them. The data show fewer than 200,000 clones, about 84% seen once. V was pared by 0 bases and J by 7 bases, with 9 bases between. CDR1 and CDR2 (germline): SGHTA, FQGNSA. This CDR3 has 13 residues. The genes are TRBV7-2 and TRBJ1-1, with no clear D. Sequencing used PBMCs, obtained after 24 months of ibrutinib treatment. This clonotype originated in a human donor with chronic lymphocytic leukemia. CDR3 nucleotide sequence: TGTGCCAGCAGCTTAGCCCGGCAGAATGAAGCTTTCTTT. Its protein is CASSLARQNEAFF.